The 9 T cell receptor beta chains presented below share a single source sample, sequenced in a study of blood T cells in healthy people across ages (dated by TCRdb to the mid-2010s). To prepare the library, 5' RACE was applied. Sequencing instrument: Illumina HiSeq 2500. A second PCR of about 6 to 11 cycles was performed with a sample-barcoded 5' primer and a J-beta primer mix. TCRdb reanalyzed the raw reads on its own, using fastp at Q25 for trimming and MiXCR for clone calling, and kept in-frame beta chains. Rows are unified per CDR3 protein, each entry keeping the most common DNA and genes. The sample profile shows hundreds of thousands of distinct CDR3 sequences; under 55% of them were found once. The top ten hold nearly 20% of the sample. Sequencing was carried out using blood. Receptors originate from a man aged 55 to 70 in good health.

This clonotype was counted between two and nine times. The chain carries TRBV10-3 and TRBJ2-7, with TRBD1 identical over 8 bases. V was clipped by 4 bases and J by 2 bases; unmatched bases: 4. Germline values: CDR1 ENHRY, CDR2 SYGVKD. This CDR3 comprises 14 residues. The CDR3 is CAISAQQGAYEQYF. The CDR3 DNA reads TGTGCCATCAGTGCCCAACAGGGGGCCTACGAGCAGTACTTC.

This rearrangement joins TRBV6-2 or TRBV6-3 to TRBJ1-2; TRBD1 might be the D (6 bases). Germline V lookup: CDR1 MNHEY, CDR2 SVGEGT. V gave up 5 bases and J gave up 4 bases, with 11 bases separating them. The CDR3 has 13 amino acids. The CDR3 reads CASSADRAYGYTF. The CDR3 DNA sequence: TGTGCCAGCAGTGCGGACAGAGCCTATGGCTACACCTTC.

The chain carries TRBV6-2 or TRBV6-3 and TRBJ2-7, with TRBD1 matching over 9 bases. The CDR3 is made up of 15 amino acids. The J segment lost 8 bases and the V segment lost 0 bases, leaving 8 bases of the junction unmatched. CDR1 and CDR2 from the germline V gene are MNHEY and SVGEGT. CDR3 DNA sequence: TGTGCCAGCAGTTACTCAACGGGACAGGGAATAAAGCAGTACTTC. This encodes CASSYSTGQGIKQYF.

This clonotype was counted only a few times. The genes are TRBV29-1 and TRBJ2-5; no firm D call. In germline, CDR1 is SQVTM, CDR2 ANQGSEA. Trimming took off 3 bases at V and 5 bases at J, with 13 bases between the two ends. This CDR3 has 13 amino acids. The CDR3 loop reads CSVDSQNRETQYF. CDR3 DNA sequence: TGCAGCGTTGACAGCCAGAACCGGGAGACCCAGTACTTC. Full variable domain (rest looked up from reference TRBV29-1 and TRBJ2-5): SAVISQKPSRDICQRGTSLTIQCQVDSQVTMMFWYRQQPGQSLTLIATANQGSEATYESGFVIDKFPISRPNLTFSTLTVSNMSPEDSSIYLCSVDSQNRETQYFGPGTRLLVL.

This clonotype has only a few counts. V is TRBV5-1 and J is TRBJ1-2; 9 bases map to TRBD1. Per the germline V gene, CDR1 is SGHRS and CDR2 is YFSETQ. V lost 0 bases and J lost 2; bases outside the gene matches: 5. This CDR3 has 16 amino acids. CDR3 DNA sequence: TGCGCCAGCAGCTTGGGGACAGGGGTGATCAACTATGGCTACACCTTC. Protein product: CASSLGTGVINYGYTF.

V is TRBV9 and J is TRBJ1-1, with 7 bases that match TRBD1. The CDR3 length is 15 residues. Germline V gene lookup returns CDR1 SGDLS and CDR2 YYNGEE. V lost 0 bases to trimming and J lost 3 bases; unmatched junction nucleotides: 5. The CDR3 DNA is TGTGCCAGCAGCGTAGGGGGACAGAGTTACACTGAAGCTTTCTTT. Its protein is CASSVGGQSYTEAFF.

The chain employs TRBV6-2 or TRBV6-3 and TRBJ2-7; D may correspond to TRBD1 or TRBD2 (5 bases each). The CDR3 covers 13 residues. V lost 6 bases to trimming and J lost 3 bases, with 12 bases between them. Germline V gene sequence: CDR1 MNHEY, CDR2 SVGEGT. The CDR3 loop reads CASRGEGFYEQYF. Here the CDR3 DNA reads TGTGCCAGCAGGGGTGAGGGGTTCTACGAGCAGTACTTC.

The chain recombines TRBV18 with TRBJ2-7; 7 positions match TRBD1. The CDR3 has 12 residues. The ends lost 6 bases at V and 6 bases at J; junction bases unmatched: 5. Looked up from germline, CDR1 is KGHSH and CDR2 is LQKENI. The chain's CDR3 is CASSAPGGEQYF. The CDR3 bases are TGTGCCAGCTCCGCGCCAGGGGGCGAGCAGTACTTC.

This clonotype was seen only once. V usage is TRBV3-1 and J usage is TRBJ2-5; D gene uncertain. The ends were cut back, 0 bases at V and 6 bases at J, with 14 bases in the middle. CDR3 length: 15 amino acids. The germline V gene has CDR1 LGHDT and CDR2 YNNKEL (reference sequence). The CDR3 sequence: CASSQEGMATKTQYF. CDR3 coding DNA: TGTGCCAGCAGCCAAGAGGGGATGGCGACGAAGACCCAGTACTTC.